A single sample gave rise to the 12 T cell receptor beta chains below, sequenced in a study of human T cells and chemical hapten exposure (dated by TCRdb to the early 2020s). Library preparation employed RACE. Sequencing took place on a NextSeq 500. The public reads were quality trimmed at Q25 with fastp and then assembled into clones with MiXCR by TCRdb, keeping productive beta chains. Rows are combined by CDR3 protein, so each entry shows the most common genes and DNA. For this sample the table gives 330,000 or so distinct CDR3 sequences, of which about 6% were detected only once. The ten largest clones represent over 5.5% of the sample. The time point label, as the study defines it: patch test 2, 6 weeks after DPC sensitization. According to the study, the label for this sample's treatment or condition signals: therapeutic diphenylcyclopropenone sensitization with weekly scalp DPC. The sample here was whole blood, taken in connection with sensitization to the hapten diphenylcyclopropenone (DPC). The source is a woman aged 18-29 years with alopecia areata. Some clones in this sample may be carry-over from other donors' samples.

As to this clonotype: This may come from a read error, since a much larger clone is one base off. CDR3 region: CGARGTGRAFF. The CDR3 region has the DNA TGCGGTGCTAGGGGCACAGGGCGAGCTTTCTTT. The chain links TRBV20-1 to TRBJ1-1, with D possibly matching TRBD1 (6 bases). The CDR3 contains 11 residues. Germline CDR1 is DFQATT and CDR2 is SNEGSKA (reference sequence).

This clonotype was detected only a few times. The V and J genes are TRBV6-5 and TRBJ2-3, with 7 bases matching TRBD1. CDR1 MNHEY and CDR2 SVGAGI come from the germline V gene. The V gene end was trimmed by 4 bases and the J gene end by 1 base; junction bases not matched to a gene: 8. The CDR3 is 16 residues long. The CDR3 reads CASSFETGRGTDTQYF. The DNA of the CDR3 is TGTGCCAGCAGTTTCGAGACAGGGCGAGGCACAGATACGCAGTATTTT.

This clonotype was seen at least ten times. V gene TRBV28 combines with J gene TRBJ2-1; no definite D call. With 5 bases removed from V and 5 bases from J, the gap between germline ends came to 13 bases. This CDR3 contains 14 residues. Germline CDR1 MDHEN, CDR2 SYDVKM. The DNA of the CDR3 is TGTGCCAGCAGTCGTCCGAGAAACGACAATGAGCAGTTCTTC. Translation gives CASSRPRNDNEQFF.

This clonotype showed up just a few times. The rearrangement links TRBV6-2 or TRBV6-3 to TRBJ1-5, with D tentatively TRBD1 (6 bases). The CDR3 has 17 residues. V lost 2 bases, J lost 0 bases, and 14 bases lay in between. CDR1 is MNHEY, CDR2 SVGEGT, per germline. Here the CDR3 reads CASSYDRRVYSNQPQHF. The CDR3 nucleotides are TGTGCCAGCAGTTACGACAGGAGGGTTTATAGCAATCAGCCCCAGCATTTT.

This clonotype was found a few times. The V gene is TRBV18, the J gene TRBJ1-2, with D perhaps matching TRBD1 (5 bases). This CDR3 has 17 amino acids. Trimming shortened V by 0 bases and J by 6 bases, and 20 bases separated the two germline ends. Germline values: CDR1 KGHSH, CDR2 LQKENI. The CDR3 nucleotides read TGTGCCAGCTCACCACCTCACAAGGGGTGGGGGATGGATGGCTACACCTTC. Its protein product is CASSPPHKGWGMDGYTF.

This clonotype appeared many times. The CDR3 sequence: CASSFVDDTEAFF. The CDR3 DNA reads TGTGCCAGCAGTTTCGTAGACGACACTGAAGCTTTCTTT. The J gene is TRBJ1-1, the V gene TRBV12-3 or TRBV12-4; D gene ambiguous. Trimming removed 3 bases from V and 3 bases from J, with 8 bases in between. The CDR3 extends over 13 amino acids.

This CDR3 is CASSWGGRDYNEQFF. CDR3 nucleotides: TGTGCCAGCAGTTGGGGGGGGCGCGACTACAATGAGCAGTTCTTC. The J gene is TRBJ2-1, the V gene TRBV6-2 or TRBV6-3, with D perhaps matching TRBD2 (7 bases). Trimming shortened V by 4 bases and J by 3 bases, and 13 bases separated the two germline ends. The CDR3 totals 15 residues. The germline gives CDR1 MNHEY, CDR2 SVGEGT.

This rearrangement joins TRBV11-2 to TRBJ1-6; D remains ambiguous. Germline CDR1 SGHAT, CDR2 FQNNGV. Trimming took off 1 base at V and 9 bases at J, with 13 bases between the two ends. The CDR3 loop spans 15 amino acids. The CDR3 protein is CASSLVAGIGSPLHF. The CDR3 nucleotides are TGTGCCAGCAGCTTAGTCGCGGGGATAGGTTCACCCCTCCACTTT.

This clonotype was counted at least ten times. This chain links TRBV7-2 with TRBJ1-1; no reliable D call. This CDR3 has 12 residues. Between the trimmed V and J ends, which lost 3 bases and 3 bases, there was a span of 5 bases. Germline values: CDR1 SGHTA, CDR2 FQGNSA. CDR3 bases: TGTGCCAGCAGCTTTAGGTACACTGAAGCTTTCTTT. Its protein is CASSFRYTEAFF.

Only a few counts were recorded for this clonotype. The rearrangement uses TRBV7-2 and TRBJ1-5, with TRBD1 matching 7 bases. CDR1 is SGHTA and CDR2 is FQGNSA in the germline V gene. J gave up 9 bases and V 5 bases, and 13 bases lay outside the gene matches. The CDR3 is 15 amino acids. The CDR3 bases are TGTGCCAGCAGCGCCGGACAGGAGGCATTTCGGCCCCAGCATTTT. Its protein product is CASSAGQEAFRPQHF. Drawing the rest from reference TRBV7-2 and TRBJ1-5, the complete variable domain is GAGVSQSPSNKVTEKGKDVELRCDPISGHTALYWYRQSLGQGLEFLIYFQGNSAPDKSGLPSDRFSAERTGGSVSTLTIQRTQQEDSAVYLCASSAGQEAFRPQHFGDGTRLSIL.

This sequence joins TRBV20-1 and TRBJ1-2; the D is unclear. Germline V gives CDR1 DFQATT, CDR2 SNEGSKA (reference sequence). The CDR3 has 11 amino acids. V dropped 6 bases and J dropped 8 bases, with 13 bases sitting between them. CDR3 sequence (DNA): TGCAGTGCCGGAAACCCTGGAGGCTACACCTTC. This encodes CSAGNPGGYTF.

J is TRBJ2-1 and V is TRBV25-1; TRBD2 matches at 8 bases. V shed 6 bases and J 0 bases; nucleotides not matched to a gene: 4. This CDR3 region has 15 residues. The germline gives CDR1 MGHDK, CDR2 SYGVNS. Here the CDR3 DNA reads TGTGCCAGCAGAGAGCGGGGGAGCTCCTACAATGAGCAGTTCTTC. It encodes CASRERGSSYNEQFF.